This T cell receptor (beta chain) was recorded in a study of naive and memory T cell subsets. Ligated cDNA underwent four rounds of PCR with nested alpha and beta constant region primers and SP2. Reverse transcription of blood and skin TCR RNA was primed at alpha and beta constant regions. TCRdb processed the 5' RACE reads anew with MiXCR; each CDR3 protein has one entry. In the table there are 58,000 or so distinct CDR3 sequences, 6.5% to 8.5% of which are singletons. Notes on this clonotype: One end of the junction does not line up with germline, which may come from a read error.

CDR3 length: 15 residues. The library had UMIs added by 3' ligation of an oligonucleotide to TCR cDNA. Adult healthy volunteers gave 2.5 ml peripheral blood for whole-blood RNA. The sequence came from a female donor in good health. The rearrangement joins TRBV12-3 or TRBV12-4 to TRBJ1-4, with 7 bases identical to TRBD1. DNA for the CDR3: TGTGCCAGCAGTCGAGGGACAGCAACTAATGAAAAACCGTTTTTT. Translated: CASSRGTATNEKPFF.